This T cell receptor (beta chain) was observed in a study of healthy donors' naive CD4 and CD8 T cells. About the research overall: For TCR alpha, new primers spanned all functional IMGT alpha genes.

Overall study findings and caveats: Most V and J genes were reportedly biased between naive CD4+ and CD8+ cells. Positive CDR3 charge linked to CD4+ cells, negative to CD8+ cells.

A linear amplification protocol produced the TCR libraries from about 510 ng of total RNA. Authors' analysis steps: Over 75,000 TCR alpha transcripts were sequenced from four or five healthy donors. TCRdb used MiXCR to reprocess the reads, holding one entry per CDR3 protein. These V and J calls are TCRdb output, not the study's own analysis. Of roughly 200,000 distinct CDR3 sequences listed, around 70% are singletons. The germline gives CDR1 LNHDA, CDR2 SQIVND (reference sequence). Trimming stripped 9 bases from V and 7 bases from J, with 12 bases between. CDR3 length: 12 residues. Regarding this clonotype: The antigen is unknown.

The rearrangement uses TRBV19 and TRBJ2-2, with D tentatively TRBD2 (5 bases). The TCR sequence derives from a pool of human donors in good health; the sample pools cells from several healthy donors. The sequenced sample consisted of naive CD4+ and CD8+ T cells sorted from blood, pooled from several donors. DNA for the CDR3: TGTGCCAGCGACTCCGGGATCGGGGAGCTGTTTTTT. Amino acids: CASDSGIGELFF. Full variable domain (remainder filled in from reference TRBV19 and TRBJ2-2): DGGITQSPKYLFRKEGQNVTLSCEQNLNHDAMYWYRQDPGQGLRLIYYSQIVNDFQKGDIAEGYSVSREKKESFPLTVTSAQKNPTAFYLCASDSGIGELFFGEGSRLTVL.